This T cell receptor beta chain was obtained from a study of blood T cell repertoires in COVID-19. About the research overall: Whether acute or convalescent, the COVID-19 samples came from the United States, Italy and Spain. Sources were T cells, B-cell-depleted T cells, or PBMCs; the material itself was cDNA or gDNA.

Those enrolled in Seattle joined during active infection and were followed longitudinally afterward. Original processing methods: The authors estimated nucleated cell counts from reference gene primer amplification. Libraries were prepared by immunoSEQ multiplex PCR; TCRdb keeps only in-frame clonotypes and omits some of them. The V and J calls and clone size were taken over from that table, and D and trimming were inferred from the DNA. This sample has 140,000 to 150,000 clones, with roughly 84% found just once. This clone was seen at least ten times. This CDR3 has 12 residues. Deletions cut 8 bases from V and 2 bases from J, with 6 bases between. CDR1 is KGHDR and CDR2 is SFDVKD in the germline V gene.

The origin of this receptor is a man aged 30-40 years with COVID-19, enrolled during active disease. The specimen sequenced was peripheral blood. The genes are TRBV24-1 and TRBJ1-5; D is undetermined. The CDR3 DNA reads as TGTGCCACCAATAGCGGCAATCAGCCCCAGCATTTT. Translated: CATNSGNQPQHF.